The source of this TCR beta chain is a study of tumor-infiltrating lymphocytes in oesophageal squamous cell carcinoma. Each CDR3 protein gets one entry after TCRdb re-called the PCR reads with MiXCR. The sample comprises around 12,000 distinct CDR3 sequences, around half of which are singletons, and roughly 27% rests with the top ten. Trimming left V 3 bases short and J 6 bases short, with 9 bases between. The CDR3 sequence is 12 residues long. Germline lookup yields CDR1 SGHTA and CDR2 FQGNSA. The receptor's source is a female donor with esophageal squamous cell carcinoma. Sequenced sample: esophageal tumor tissue. J is TRBJ2-7 and V is TRBV7-2; D unresolved. CDR3 region: CASSFGLGEQYF. The CDR3 nucleotides read TGTGCCAGCAGCTTCGGGCTCGGCGAGCAGTACTTC.